A selection of T cell receptor beta chains follows, all from one sample in a study of T-cell reconstitution after alpha-beta-depleted transplantation in children. TCRdb processed the PCR reads anew with MiXCR; each CDR3 protein has one entry. Among a few hundred thousand distinct CDR3 sequences listed, roughly a tenth were seen once. The source material was PBMCs from the stem cell graft donor, sampled from the stem cell graft. The receptor source for this set is a human donor who donated a stem cell graft to a child with SCID. CDR3s include the opening cysteine and the closing phenylalanine or tryptophan.

J gene | V gene | CDR3 length | CDR3 protein
TRBJ1-1 | TRBV5-1 | 15 | CASSPAWKGSGEAFF
TRBJ2-2 | TRBV4-1 | 15 | CASSLQLTNTGELFF
TRBJ2-7 | TRBV12-3/TRBV12-4 | 15 | CASSLSALSSYEQYF
TRBJ2-1 | TRBV4-3 | 15 | CASSQDGGLRNEQFF
TRBJ2-3 | TRBV24-1 | 15 | CATSDGTSGLLTQYF
TRBJ2-3 | TRBV7-6 | 15 | CASSSRSISTDTQYF
TRBJ1-5 | TRBV5-1 | 13 | CASSYDGDQPQHF
TRBJ1-1 | TRBV20-1 | 16 | CSATLGTPLGNTEAFF
TRBJ2-5 | TRBV20-1 | 12 | CSAGPAHETQYF
TRBJ2-5 | TRBV7-9 | 15 | CASSPGQGIKETQYF
TRBJ1-3 | TRBV20-1 | 14 | CSALQGSSGNTIYF
TRBJ2-3 | TRBV5-1 | 16 | CASSFIAGGKTDTQYF
TRBJ1-1 | TRBV29-1 | 12 | CSAGQVGTEAFF
TRBJ1-2 | TRBV2 | 14 | CASRAGRGNYGYTF
TRBJ1-1 | TRBV9 | 12 | CASSGSGTEAFF
TRBJ1-6 | TRBV3-1 | 13 | CASSRDVLSPLHF